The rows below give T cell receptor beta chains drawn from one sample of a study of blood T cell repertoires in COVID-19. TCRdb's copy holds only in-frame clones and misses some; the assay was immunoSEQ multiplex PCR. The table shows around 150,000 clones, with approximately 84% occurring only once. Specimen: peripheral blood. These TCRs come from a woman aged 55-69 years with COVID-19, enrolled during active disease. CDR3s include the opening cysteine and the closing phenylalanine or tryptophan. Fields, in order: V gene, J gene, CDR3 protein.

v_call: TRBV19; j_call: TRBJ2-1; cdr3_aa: CASRGRGSFNEQFF
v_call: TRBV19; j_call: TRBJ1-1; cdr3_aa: CASSYDLNTEAFF
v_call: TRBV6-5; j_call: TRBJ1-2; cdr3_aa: CASRSGQGHGYTF
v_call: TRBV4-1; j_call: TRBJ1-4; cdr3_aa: CASSFGFQGLNEKLFF
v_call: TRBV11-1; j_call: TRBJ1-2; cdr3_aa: CASSQDSYGYTF
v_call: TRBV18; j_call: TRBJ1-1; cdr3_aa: CASSLGQANTEAFF
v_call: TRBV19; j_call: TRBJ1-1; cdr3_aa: CASSIDLSGNTEAFF
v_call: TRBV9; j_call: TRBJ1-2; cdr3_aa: CASSVGAGEIYGYTF
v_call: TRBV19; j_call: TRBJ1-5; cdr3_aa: CASSMEAGNQPQHF
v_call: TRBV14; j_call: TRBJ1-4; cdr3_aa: CASSQDGVTTNEKLFF
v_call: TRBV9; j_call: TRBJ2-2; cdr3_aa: CASSPWGTSGTTGELFF
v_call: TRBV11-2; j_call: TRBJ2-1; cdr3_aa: CASSLMGHLSSYNEQFF
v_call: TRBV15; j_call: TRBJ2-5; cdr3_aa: CATSRDGGRLGAQYF
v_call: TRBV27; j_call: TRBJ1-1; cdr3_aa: CASRSQRGNTEAFF
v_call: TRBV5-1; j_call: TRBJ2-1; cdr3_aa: CASSLVDEQFF
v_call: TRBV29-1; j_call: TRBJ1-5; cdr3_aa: CSVGQGYSNQPQHF
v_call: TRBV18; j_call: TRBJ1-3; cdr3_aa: CASSPRDNALISGNTIYF
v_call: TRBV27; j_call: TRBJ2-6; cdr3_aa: CASRQGSAAGANVLTF